One and the same sample provided the 12 T cell receptor beta chains below, sequenced in a study of CD8 T cells in Susac syndrome. Reverse transcription of about 0.5 to 1 ug RNA used random hexamers. TCRdb reprocessed the immunoSEQ multiplex PCR reads via MiXCR and lists one record per CDR3 protein. The data contain 80,000 to 90,000 distinct CDR3 sequences, over 90% of them singletons. Specimen: CD8+ T cells from PBMCs. Source of these receptors: a human donor with Susac syndrome.

A word on this clonotype: Sequence at one end of the junction differs from germline and may be a read error. In DNA, the CDR3 is TGCAGTGCTGCCCGGGACCCGGCCTATGAGCAGTACTTC. This codes for CSAARDPAYEQYF. This sequence joins TRBV20-1 and TRBJ2-7; either TRBD1 or TRBD2 may supply D (5 bases each). Per germline, CDR1 DFQATT and CDR2 SNEGSKA (reference sequence). The CDR3 is 13 amino acids.

The rearrangement joins TRBV9 to TRBJ2-1, with 10 bases that match TRBD1. With V trimmed by 5 bases and J by 7 bases, 9 bases remained unmatched. Germline V CDR1 and CDR2: SGDLS, YYNGEE. The CDR3 consists of 15 residues. The CDR3 protein is CASSGGDRGINEQFF. The CDR3 coding sequence is TGTGCCAGCAGTGGGGGGGACAGGGGCATAAATGAGCAGTTCTTC.

This chain joins TRBV3-1 and TRBJ2-6; possibly TRBD2 for D (5 bases). The germline V and J ends were trimmed by 1 base and 3 bases, with 10 bases remaining between them. CDR3 length: 16 residues. Germline CDR1 and CDR2: LGHDT and YNNKEL (reference sequence). The DNA of the CDR3 is TGTGCCAGCAGCCAAGGGGAGCCTGGTGGGGCCAACGTCCTGACTTTC. Encoded protein: CASSQGEPGGANVLTF.

The chain links TRBV7-9 to TRBJ2-7; 7 positions match TRBD2. The length of the CDR3 is 18 residues. The V segment lost 5 bases and the J segment 2 bases; nucleotides outside the gene matches: 18. Germline loops: CDR1 SEHNR, CDR2 FQNEAQ (reference sequence). The CDR3 coding sequence is TGTGCCAGCAGCAATATACTAAGCGGGACCCGGGTCACCTACGAGCAGTACTTC. This gives the protein CASSNILSGTRVTYEQYF.

This clonotype was observed a single time. The chain joins TRBV20-1 to TRBJ1-1, with D possibly TRBD1 on 5 matching bases. V lost 6 bases to trimming and J lost 3 bases, with 17 bases between them. Looked up from germline, CDR1 is DFQATT and CDR2 is SNEGSKA (reference sequence). The CDR3 runs to 14 residues. The CDR3 is CSAGTEGSYTEAFF. DNA of the CDR3: TGCAGTGCGGGGACTGAGGGAAGCTACACTGAAGCTTTCTTT.

The chain has TRBV9 and TRBJ2-7, with D maybe TRBD1 (5 bases). CDR1 is SGDLS and CDR2 is YYNGEE in the germline V gene. The CDR3 has 13 amino acids. Trimming shortened V by 3 bases and J by 1 base, and 8 bases separated the two germline ends. CDR3 region: CASSGRGSYEQYF. The CDR3 nucleotides are TGTGCCAGCAGCGGTAGGGGATCCTACGAGCAGTACTTC.

The gene calls are TRBV11-2 and TRBJ2-7; TRBD1 is a possible D gene (6 bases). Germline CDR1 is SGHAT and CDR2 is FQNNGV. Trimming removed 10 bases from V and 2 bases from J, with 12 bases in between. The CDR3 has 12 amino acids. The CDR3 reads CATRTAPYEQYF. In nucleotides, the CDR3 is TGTGCCACCAGGACAGCCCCCTACGAGCAGTACTTC.

The gene calls are TRBV27 and TRBJ2-7; no firm D call. Germline CDR1 reads MNHEY; CDR2 reads SMNVEV (reference sequence). V shed 5 bases and J shed 7 bases, with 12 bases lying between them. The CDR3 has 12 amino acids. The CDR3 loop is CASSKPSGEQYF. DNA of the CDR3: TGTGCCAGCAGTAAGCCCTCGGGTGAGCAGTACTTC.

This chain joins TRBV29-1 and TRBJ2-3, with 11 nucleotides matching TRBD2. The V and J ends lost 4 bases and 4 bases, in that order; junction bases with no gene match: 4. Germline values: CDR1 SQVTM, CDR2 ANQGSEA. The CDR3 is 14 amino acids. DNA of the CDR3: TGCAGCGTTGTCTCACTAGCGGGAGCAGATACGCAGTATTTT. It encodes CSVVSLAGADTQYF.

The chain couples TRBV5-6 to TRBJ2-3, with D perhaps matching TRBD1 (6 bases). The CDR3 covers 14 residues. CDR1 is SGHDT and CDR2 is YYEEEE in the germline V gene. Trimming left V 3 bases short and J 0 bases short, with 8 bases between. The CDR3 loop is CASSSGQSTDTQYF. DNA of the CDR3: TGTGCCAGCAGCTCTGGACAGAGCACAGATACGCAGTATTTT.

In the case of this clonotype: Mismatch with germline at one junction end may stem from a read error. The chain joins TRBV7-7 to TRBJ2-1; D call uncertain. There are 13 residues in the CDR3. Germline assignment: CDR1 SSHAT and CDR2 FNYEAQ (reference sequence). The DNA for the CDR3 is TGTGCTAGCAGCCTTAGCATTAGCACTGAGCAGTTCTTC. Amino acids: CASSLSISTEQFF. The entire variable domain, with the rest obtained from reference TRBV7-7 and TRBJ2-1, is as follows: GAGVSQSPRYKVTKRGQDVTLRCDPISSHATLYWYQQALGQGPEFLTYFNYEAQPDKSGLPSDRFSAERPEGSISTLTIQRTEQRDSAMYRCASSLSISTEQFFGPGTRLTVL.

The chain joins TRBV12-3 or TRBV12-4 to TRBJ2-1; D ambiguous. There are 14 residues in the CDR3. V lost 1 base and J 2 bases, leaving 6 bases between the germline ends. CDR3 in amino acids: CASSLGGPYNEQFF. CDR3 nucleotide sequence: TGTGCCAGCAGTTTAGGAGGCCCCTACAATGAGCAGTTCTTC.